This is a list of T cell receptor beta chains from one sample in a study of OX40 agonist ivuxolimab in advanced cancers. Sequenced by immunoSEQ multiplex PCR; TCRdb stores in-frame clones only, minus some. This sample has about 77,000 clones, with approximately 94% found just once. The sample consisted of CD4+ or CD8+ T cells sorted from blood, taken in a trial of the OX40 agonist ivuxolimab. The receptors originated from an adult with an advanced solid tumor such as melanoma, head and neck, liver or kidney cancer. Both conserved end residues are part of each CDR3. A D gene is named only where the DNA matches it firmly. Some rows have no size entry. The others give once, few or many, or a class for an expanded clone.

V,size,D,J,CDR3,DNA
TRBV10-1,NA,NA,TRBJ2-2,CASSQEGSGTGELFF,TGCGCCAGCAGTCAGGAGGGTAGCGGCACCGGGGAGCTGTTTTTT
TRBV28,NA,NA,TRBJ2-7,CASSLSLAQLSYEQYF,TGTGCCAGCAGTTTATCTCTAGCGCAACTTTCCTACGAGCAGTACTTC
TRBV11-3,NA,NA,TRBJ1-6,CASSLQGRSNSPLHF,TGTGCCAGCAGCCTACAGGGCAGATCTAATTCACCCCTCCACTTT
TRBV9,NA,NA,TRBJ1-2,CASSVGREGVYGYTF,TGTGCCAGCAGCGTAGGAAGGGAAGGGGTCTATGGCTACACCTTC
TRBV11-2,NA,NA,TRBJ2-3,CASSLDPPRSGTDTQYF,TGTGCCAGCAGCTTAGATCCTCCCAGGTCGGGCACAGATACGCAGTATTTT
TRBV5-4,NA,TRBD2,TRBJ2-2,CASSLRREGRGGELFF,TGTGCCAGCAGCCTAAGGCGGGAGGGCCGGGGCGGGGAGCTGTTTTTT
TRBV13,NA,TRBD1,TRBJ2-7,CASSSPRTGVHEQYF,TGTGCCAGCAGCTCGCCCCGGACAGGGGTACACGAGCAGTACTTC
TRBV27,NA,NA,TRBJ1-4,CASSSPGAFPEKLFF,TGTGCCAGCAGTTCCCCCGGAGCCTTTCCTGAAAAACTGTTTTTT
TRBV6-5,NA,NA,TRBJ1-2,CASRQGNGYTF,TGTGCCAGCAGGCAGGGGAATGGCTACACCTTC
TRBV7-3,NA,TRBD2,TRBJ2-4,CASSHRDYLGIQYF,TGTGCCAGCAGCCACCGGGACTACCTCGGGATTCAGTACTTC
TRBV7-2,NA,NA,TRBJ2-7,CASSLLAGDSYEQYF,TGTGCCAGCAGCTTGTTAGCAGGGGACTCCTACGAGCAGTACTTC
TRBV7-9,few,NA,TRBJ1-5,CASSFSESNQPQHF,TGTGCCAGCAGCTTTTCGGAGTCAAATCAGCCCCAGCATTTT
TRBV5-8,NA,NA,TRBJ1-5,CASGRGTDNQPQHF,TGTGCCAGCGGGCGAGGGACGGACAATCAGCCCCAGCATTTT
TRBV4-3,NA,NA,TRBJ2-2,CASSQATNRNTGELFF,TGCGCCAGCAGCCAAGCAACAAACAGGAACACCGGGGAGCTGTTTTTT
TRBV7-2,NA,TRBD2,TRBJ2-1,CASSLGAGGADEQFF,TGTGCCAGCAGCTTAGGAGCGGGAGGGGCGGATGAGCAGTTCTTC
TRBV11-3,NA,NA,TRBJ2-7,CASSLVARDEQYF,TGTGCCAGCAGCTTGGTAGCGAGAGACGAGCAGTACTTC
TRBV5-7,once,NA,TRBJ2-7,CASSSPRQYF,TGTGCCAGCTCCTCCCCACGGCAGTACTTC
TRBV4-3,NA,NA,TRBJ1-5,CASSQQPGPNQPQHF,TGCGCCAGCAGCCAGCAACCGGGACCCAATCAGCCCCAGCATTTT
TRBV2,NA,NA,TRBJ1-5,CASSESGRVGQPQHF,TGTGCCAGCAGTGAGTCGGGCAGGGTCGGACAGCCCCAGCATTTT
TRBV5-1,once,NA,TRBJ1-4,CASSTGNEKLFF,TGCGCCAGCAGTACGGGGAATGAAAAACTGTTTTTT
TRBV6-1,NA,NA,TRBJ1-5,CASSEARGQPQHF,TGTGCCAGCAGTGAAGCCAGGGGTCAGCCCCAGCATTTT
TRBV18,NA,NA,TRBJ2-2,CASSPQGWGAGELFF,TGTGCCAGCTCACCTCAGGGCTGGGGAGCCGGGGAGCTGTTTTTT
TRBV9,NA,TRBD1,TRBJ1-5,CASSRTGDYQPQHF,TGTGCCAGCAGCCGGACAGGGGATTATCAGCCCCAGCATTTT
TRBV7-2,NA,TRBD2,TRBJ2-7,CASSLGRAGGPGEQYF,TGTGCCAGCAGCTTAGGTCGAGCGGGAGGGCCCGGCGAGCAGTACTTC
TRBV10-3,NA,TRBD1,TRBJ2-7,CAISGTGLEQYF,TGTGCCATCAGTGGGACAGGCTTGGAGCAGTACTTC
TRBV7-2,NA,NA,TRBJ2-3,CASSFTGPSTDTQYF,TGTGCCAGCAGCTTTACGGGACCGAGCACAGATACGCAGTATTTT
TRBV6-1,NA,NA,TRBJ1-2,CASSVNRDGIRLGGYTF,TGTGCCAGCAGTGTAAACAGGGACGGTATCCGCCTGGGTGGCTACACCTTC
TRBV12-2,NA,NA,TRBJ1-6,CASRVGGGTPLHF,NA
TRBV19,NA,NA,TRBJ2-3,CASKGWGDSTDTQYF,TGTGCCAGTAAGGGCTGGGGAGATAGCACAGATACGCAGTATTTT
TRBV9,NA,NA,TRBJ1-2,CASSPGSGRYGYTF,TGTGCCAGCAGCCCCGGCTCCGGAAGGTATGGCTACACCTTC
TRBV18,NA,TRBD2,TRBJ2-1,CASSLSGTTNNEQFF,TGTGCCAGCTCATTATCCGGGACTACCAACAATGAGCAGTTCTTC
TRBV4-3,NA,NA,TRBJ1-5,CASSLEEGFGQPQHF,TGCGCCAGCAGCTTGGAAGAGGGATTTGGTCAGCCCCAGCATTTT
TRBV4-3,once,NA,TRBJ1-5,CASSQDFQNSNQPQHF,TGCGCCAGCAGCCAAGATTTCCAGAATAGCAATCAGCCCCAGCATTTT
TRBV6-5,NA,TRBD2,TRBJ2-7,CASTSVVAGVYEQYF,TGTGCCAGCACCTCCGTCGTAGCGGGAGTCTACGAGCAGTACTTC
TRBV2,medium-sized,TRBD2,TRBJ2-5,CASSPGTSLETQYF,TGTGCCAGCAGCCCCGGGACTAGTCTTGAGACCCAGTACTTC
TRBV7-2,NA,NA,TRBJ2-5,CASSLRASLKETQYF,TGTGCCAGCAGCTTAAGGGCTAGCCTAAAAGAGACCCAGTACTTC
TRBV5-4,NA,NA,TRBJ2-1,CAAEGRYEQFF,TGTGCCGCGGAGGGCCGGTATGAGCAGTTCTTC
TRBV11-3,NA,TRBD2,TRBJ2-5,CASSPSGRRETQYF,TGTGCCAGCAGTCCTAGCGGGAGGAGGGAGACCCAGTACTTC
TRBV11-3,NA,NA,TRBJ2-1,CASSLGPSTVYEQFF,TGTGCCAGCAGCTTAGGCCCTAGCACGGTATATGAGCAGTTCTTC
TRBV27,NA,TRBD2,TRBJ2-1,CASRPGLAGLEQFF,TGTGCCAGCAGACCCGGACTAGCGGGACTTGAGCAGTTCTTC
TRBV5-5,once,NA,TRBJ2-3,CASSLEAPDTQYF,TGTGCCAGCAGCTTGGAGGCTCCAGATACGCAGTATTTT
TRBV4-1,NA,NA,TRBJ1-1,CASSLSTGSGTEAFF,TGCGCCAGCAGCCTATCCACAGGGAGTGGGACTGAAGCTTTCTTT
TRBV5-6,NA,NA,TRBJ2-5,CASSLKIWNEETQYF,TGTGCCAGCAGCTTGAAAATTTGGAACGAAGAGACCCAGTACTTC
TRBV9,NA,NA,TRBJ2-7,CASSVATGPAYEQYF,TGTGCCAGCAGCGTAGCTACCGGACCAGCCTACGAGCAGTACTTC
TRBV18,once,TRBD1,TRBJ2-5,CASSPRGTVETQYF,TGTGCCAGCTCACCCCGAGGGACAGTGGAGACCCAGTACTTC
TRBV7-3,NA,TRBD1,TRBJ2-2,CASSLTGWSGELFF,TGTGCCAGCAGCTTGACAGGGTGGTCCGGGGAGCTGTTTTTT
TRBV5-1,NA,TRBD2,TRBJ2-3,CASSLDSGRPDTQYF,TGCGCCAGCAGCTTGGATAGCGGGAGGCCAGATACGCAGTATTTT
TRBV15,NA,NA,TRBJ2-7,CATSTGQGRNEQYF,TGTGCCACCAGCACAGGGCAGGGGAGAAACGAGCAGTACTTC
TRBV28,NA,TRBD1,TRBJ1-5,CASSSSDRGVFQPQHF,TGTGCCAGCAGTTCAAGTGACAGGGGAGTTTTTCAGCCCCAGCATTTT
TRBV11-3,NA,NA,TRBJ1-1,CASSLGGGNTEAFF,TGTGCCAGCAGCTTGGGGGGCGGGAACACTGAAGCTTTCTTT
TRBV7-9,NA,TRBD2,TRBJ2-1,CASSPRTSNSYNEQFF,TGTGCCAGCAGCCCCCGGACTAGCAACTCCTACAATGAGCAGTTCTTC